A selection of T cell receptor beta chains follows, all from one sample in a study of molecular identifiers for immune sequencing clone quantification. TCRdb analysed the PCR reads with MiXCR anew, one entry per CDR3 protein. The table has about 510,000 distinct CDR3 sequences, about a fifth seen once. The source material was naive CD8+ T cells from blood, with Jurkat cell RNA spiked in. These receptors originate from a human donor in good health. Some libraries in this study had Jurkat cell RNA spiked in. Each CDR3 is given without its conserved first and last residue. Each record gives: V gene, J gene, clone size, D gene, CDR3 protein. The D gene is left open where the match is weak. The size field is filled for only some rows; it gives once, few, many or a size class.

>TRBV29-1|TRBJ2-7|few|TRBD2
SVPVSGSSYEQY
>TRBV4-3|TRBJ2-3|many|.
ASSQDRDKSTDTQY
>TRBV4-3|TRBJ1-5|many|.
ASSQDLWNQPQH
>TRBV4-1|TRBJ2-1|.|.
ASSHPPLVRDYNEQF
>TRBV30|TRBJ1-5|many|.
AWSVGVGDQPQH
>TRBV29-1|TRBJ2-7|.|TRBD1
SVEWRDRGSYEQY
>TRBV20-1|TRBJ2-5|few|.
SARVIGVQY
>TRBV20-1|TRBJ2-7|.|TRBD1
SATGEGTGIYEQY
>TRBV20-1|TRBJ2-7|.|.
SAHKWVVYEQY
>TRBV24-1|TRBJ2-2|many|TRBD2
ATSDFWTSGSNTGELF
>TRBV27|TRBJ2-7|many|.
ASSPSTLALPS
>TRBV29-1|TRBJ1-1|many|.
SVGWGAEAF
>TRBV7-2|TRBJ1-2|many|.
ASSLPSPYGYT
>TRBV7-9|TRBJ1-5|many|TRBD1
ASSSSDRGHQPQH
>TRBV5-6|TRBJ1-1|.|.
ASSYGRGTREAF
>TRBV19|TRBJ2-1|.|.
ASSSSAGSYNEQF
>TRBV6-5|TRBJ1-4|.|.
ASGYSVATNEKLF
>TRBV7-9|TRBJ2-1|many|TRBD2
ASSILSGVYNEQF
>TRBV19|TRBJ2-1|.|.
ASNSGPYNEQF
>TRBV7-8|TRBJ2-3|many|TRBD1
ASSLAGTGVTDTQY
>TRBV19|TRBJ2-1|.|.
ASSIVALSYNEQF
>TRBV7-7|TRBJ2-3|.|TRBD1
ASSSGQGVTDTRY
>TRBV10-2|TRBJ2-7|.|.
ASSESDNRAYEQY
>TRBV24-1|TRBJ2-5|many|.
ATSDFAGPQETQY
>TRBV4-3|TRBJ2-1|.|.
ASSQATGSYNEQF
>TRBV12-3/TRBV12-4|TRBJ2-7|.|TRBD1
ASRWSGQGGYEQY
>TRBV7-7|TRBJ2-6|many|.
ASSPSGASGANVLT
>TRBV7-8|TRBJ2-7|many|.
ASSSRDEQY
>TRBV6-2/TRBV6-3|TRBJ2-2|.|.
ASSYSTQGQNTGELF
>TRBV5-3|TRBJ1-2|few|TRBD1
ASSFPDDRQGENYGYA
>TRBV6-2/TRBV6-3|TRBJ1-1|many|TRBD1
ASTFSRDRGWVTEAF